Following are 11 T cell receptor beta chains from one sample sequenced in a study of OX40 agonist ivuxolimab in advanced cancers. The data were produced by immunoSEQ multiplex PCR, yet TCRdb's version contains in-frame clones alone and is incomplete. This table has about 55,000 clones, approximately 84% appearing once. Material: CD4+ or CD8+ T cells sorted from blood, obtained in a trial of the OX40 agonist ivuxolimab. These receptors all come from an adult with an advanced solid tumor such as melanoma, head and neck, liver or kidney cancer.

The CDR3 spells CASSLVSYGYTF. CDR3 DNA sequence: TGTGCCAGCAGCTTAGTATCCTATGGCTACACCTTC. This chain connects TRBV7-2 to TRBJ1-2; D unresolved. The V and J ends lost 1 base and 4 bases respectively, with 4 bases between them. Germline V gives CDR1 SGHTA, CDR2 FQGNSA. CDR3 length: 12 amino acids.

The chain uses TRBV28 and TRBJ2-7; 7 bases agree with TRBD1. J lost 3 bases, V lost 4 bases, and 6 bases had no gene match. The CDR3 has 14 residues. CDR1 is MDHEN, CDR2 SYDVKM, per germline. CDR3 residues: CASSSGQLIYEQYF. The CDR3 coding sequence is TGTGCCAGCAGTTCGGGACAGCTAATCTACGAGCAGTACTTC.

The genes are TRBV6-5 and TRBJ2-2; the match to TRBD1 covers 7 bases. CDR3 length: 15 residues. Germline V gene lookup returns CDR1 MNHEY and CDR2 SVGAGI. The V and J ends lost 7 bases and 4 bases, in that order; junction bases with no gene match: 9. The CDR3 is CASNRQGFGTGELFF. CDR3 bases: TGTGCCAGCAACCGACAGGGCTTTGGCACCGGGGAGCTGTTTTTT.

This clone appeared once. The J gene is TRBJ2-7, the V gene TRBV19; possible D gene TRBD1, 6 bases. The germline V gene encodes CDR1 LNHDA and CDR2 SQIVND (reference sequence). This CDR3 is built from 16 residues. V lost 3 bases, J lost 3 bases, and 18 bases lay in between. The CDR3 region is CASSIGTTGFDYEQYF. As DNA, the CDR3 is TGTGCCAGTAGTATTGGGACAACGGGTTTTGACTACGAGCAGTACTTC.

This rearrangement joins TRBV30 to TRBJ2-7; TRBD2 matches at 9 bases. CDR1 and CDR2 from the germline V gene are GTSNPN and SVGIG (reference sequence). This CDR3 region has 13 residues. V lost 3 bases and J lost 5; bases outside the gene matches: 5. The DNA for the CDR3 is TGTGCCTGGAGCGCGGGAGGGTCCCACGAGCAGTACTTC. Amino acid sequence: CAWSAGGSHEQYF.

This sequence joins TRBV5-8 and TRBJ1-5, with a possible D match to TRBD1 (6 bases). Looked up from germline, CDR1 is SGHTS and CDR2 is YDEGEE. This CDR3 region has 17 residues. Between the trimmed V and J ends, which lost 2 bases and 4 bases, there was a span of 19 bases. The DNA of the CDR3 is TGTGCCAGCAGCTTTAGGCCGGAAGGGACATATAATCAGCCCCAGCATTTT. Its protein product is CASSFRPEGTYNQPQHF. Drawing the rest from reference TRBV5-8 and TRBJ1-5, the complete variable domain is EAGVTQSPTHLIKTRGQQATLRCSPISGHTSVYWYQQALGLGLQFLLWYDEGEERNRGNFPPRFSGRQFPNYSSELNVNALELEDSALYLCASSFRPEGTYNQPQHFGDGTRLSIL.

This chain links TRBV2 with TRBJ1-1; the D gene is possibly TRBD1 (5 bases). The CDR3 sequence is 15 residues long. The germline gives CDR1 SNHLY, CDR2 FYNNEI. Trimming left V 8 bases short and J 3 bases short, with 19 bases between. The CDR3 DNA sequence: TGTGCCAGCTCTCCCCGGGGGGGAGGGGACACTGAAGCTTTCTTT. As protein: CASSPRGGGDTEAFF.

The rearrangement uses TRBV7-9 and TRBJ1-2; no definite D call. Germline V lookup: CDR1 SEHNR, CDR2 FQNEAQ (reference sequence). There are 15 residues in the CDR3. Trimming cost V 1 base and J 1 base, with 10 bases left between them. The CDR3 spells CASSLEGRSNYGYTF. The DNA for the CDR3 is TGTGCCAGCAGCTTAGAGGGCAGGAGTAACTATGGCTACACCTTC.

The rearrangement joins TRBV12-5 to TRBJ2-1; a weak D match, TRBD2 (6 bases). CDR3 length: 18 residues. In germline, CDR1 is LGHNT, CDR2 FRNRAP. Trimming removed 2 bases at V and 7 bases at J, with 24 bases between. Here the CDR3 reads CASGLRASGVPKVNEQFF. Here the CDR3 DNA reads TGTGCTAGTGGTTTGAGGGCTTCGGGAGTCCCCAAGGTTAATGAGCAGTTCTTC.

The rearrangement links TRBV6-1 to TRBJ2-1; TRBD2 agrees at 7 bases. The CDR3 is made up of 15 amino acids. Germline V gene lookup returns CDR1 MNHNS and CDR2 SASEGT. Germline trimming cut 9 bases from V and 3 bases from J; bases unmatched to any gene: 11. Here the CDR3 reads CASPVPGGGYNEQFF. As DNA, the CDR3 is TGTGCCAGTCCTGTACCGGGAGGAGGCTACAATGAGCAGTTCTTC.

This clone has only one observation. The same CDR3 also results from other DNA sequences found in this sample. The rearrangement uses TRBV11-3 and TRBJ2-2; no firm D call. Germline V gene data show CDR1 as SGHNT and CDR2 as YENEEA. V was trimmed by 5 bases and J by 1 base, leaving 5 bases between them. This CDR3 contains 13 residues. The CDR3 reads CASSLVNTGELFF. As DNA, the CDR3 is TGTGCCAGCAGCCTCGTGAACACCGGGGAGCTGTTTTTT.